One T cell receptor (beta chain) is described in this entry. What it binds is not known. Other nucleotide sequences from this sample produce the same CDR3. Cells designated naive CD8 were CD45RO-negative and were positively selected for CCR7, with terminally differentiated effector memory CD45RA+ cells excluded. Donors were healthy HIV-negative adults without recently reported acute infections or vaccinations. The sample originates from a study of shared clonotypes between healthy human individuals. Overall study findings and caveats: A generally larger estimated richness was seen in naive subsets than in memory subsets. Rarefaction showed sorted-subset sequencing was incomplete despite large depth.

V lost 6 bases to trimming and J lost 2 bases, with 11 bases between them. The CDR3 consists of 13 residues. Germline lookup yields CDR1 MDHEN and CDR2 SYDVKM. Sequencing was performed with immunoSEQ multiplex PCR; in TCRdb, only in-frame clones are kept and a portion is missing. The sample holds 1.5 million to 2.5 million clones, less than 95% seen once. The chain has TRBV28 and TRBJ2-7; either TRBD1 or TRBD2 may fit D (5 bases each). Sequences were obtained from naive CD8+ T cells sorted from blood. This sequence originates from a man aged 18 to 30 in good health. CDR3 residues: CASSLRGAYEQYF. The CDR3 coding sequence is TGTGCCAGCAGCTTAAGAGGGGCCTACGAGCAGTACTTC.